This T cell receptor beta chain was sequenced during a study of CD8 T cells in ankylosing spondylitis. Study-level points and caveats: Enrichment of disease-linked clones was reportedly significant in matched ankylosing spondylitis synovial fluid. Previous work reported some of these motif variants in the synovial fluid and blood of reactive arthritis. Apparently characteristic of ankylosing spondylitis blood was a TCR beta motif (under ten highly homologous variants). Those disease-linked clones were CD8+; they were also relatively rare in peripheral blood.

Preparation of TCR beta libraries was done by quantitative 5'-RACE with molecular barcodes. TCRdb reprocessed the 5' RACE reads via MiXCR and lists one record per CDR3 protein. The sample has about 540,000 distinct CDR3 sequences; about 12% are singletons. Remarks on this clonotype: Its matching antigen is unknown.

The CDR3 has 13 residues. V gave up 5 bases and J gave up 4 bases, with 12 bases separating them. The V gene's germline CDR1 is DFQATT and CDR2 SNEGSKA (reference sequence). The source of this sequence is a male donor with ankylosing spondylitis. Sequenced input: blood, either unsorted or a sorted T cell fraction (not recorded which). J is TRBJ1-5 and V is TRBV20-1; TRBD1 is a possible D gene (6 bases). The CDR3 DNA follows: TGCAGTGCTGCCCCAAGGGGGAATCAGCCCCAGCATTTT. This encodes CSAAPRGNQPQHF.